This TCR beta chain was captured by sequencing in a study of shared clonotypes between healthy human individuals (dated by TCRdb to about 2020). About the study as a whole: Three men and a couple of women, aged 18 to 49 years, made up the cohort. Per donor, leukapheresis produced somewhere between about 0.9 and 9.5 billion PBMCs. For each donor, three plates each were used for CD4 naive and CD4 memory, two plates were used for CD8 naive, and one plate was used for CD8 memory. To estimate repertoire size and how much clonotypes are shared between individuals, the study performed deep sequencing of blood TCR repertoires from five healthy adults. To increase sequencing depth and limit assay-specific biases, TCR repertoire library preparation and sequencing were carried out by different laboratories using diverse techniques.

CD8 naive samples were obtained by positive selection for CCR7 among CD45RO-negative cells, yielding a CD45RA+CCR7+ population from which TemRA cells were excluded. Healthy HIV-negative adults with no recently reported acute infections or vaccinations were included as donors. Every donor was a Caucasian adult living in Nashville, Tennessee, USA. Blood was collected by leukapheresis, and PBMCs were isolated by Ficoll-Histopaque density gradient centrifugation and then cryopreserved in liquid nitrogen vapor phase. Analytical flow cytometry was used to check the purity and quantity of every magnetically sorted T cell population. From each sorted fraction, genomic DNA was isolated and quantified by UV absorbance on a Nanodrop 2000c. CDR1 is given as SQVTM and CDR2 as ANQGSEA, both from the germline V gene. The cysteine opens and the phenylalanine closes a CDR3 of 14 amino acids. The entry retains the CDR3 DNA only, 42 bases that are in frame from base 1. V is reduced by 1 base and J by 7 bases, leaving a spacing of 16 bases between them.

Summary of the overall study and its limitations: Sampling was limited to blood, and TCR repertoires in tissue likely differ from TCR repertoires in blood. Compared with non-shared clonotypes, clonotypes shared by all four sorted-subset donors had higher generation probabilities. Based on pairwise subsampling, the degree of clonotype sharing among donors was expected to be affected by sequencing depth. Estimated clonotype richness was generally larger for naive than for memory subsets. The small number of donors limited the genetic and exposure-history diversity represented. Even with the large sequencing depth, rarefaction of the sorted-subset datasets indicated that sequencing was incomplete. Sharing across a handful of donors was observed for approximately 4.6% of naive CD4, about 3.2% of naive CD8, about 2.3% of memory CD4, and over 0.3% of memory CD8 clonotypes.

Using the deep immunoSEQ assay, multiplex PCR amplified TCR CDR3 regions from genomic DNA. For each cell subset, the extracted genomic DNA was distributed evenly across all wells of several immunoSEQ 96-well plates, and each plate served as one replicate. For sorted subsets, each replicate PCR was loaded with approximately 0.2 ug genomic DNA, equivalent to some 31,000 T cell genomes. Purified libraries were measured with a Qubit 3.0 fluorometer, size-checked on a Bioanalyzer 2100, and measured again with the KAPA Library Quantification kit. Every immunoSEQ 96-well plate was sequenced on a separate single-read 150-cycle Illumina NextSeq 550 flow cell. Under the source paper's analysis protocol: Because the immunoSEQ output held only junctional sequences and lacked quality scores, the filtering could not match the filtering applied to full-length reads. Sequences were annotated with PyIR, a Python wrapper for IgBLAST v1.9, using IMGT germline references to assign V/J genes and CDR3. Reads were removed for weak V/J assignments (E-value above 1e-6), missing CDR3, stop codons, out-of-frame junctions, or ambiguous translated residues. V3J clonotypes were defined as sequences sharing an identical inferred V gene, J gene, and CDR3 amino acid sequence. The percentage overlap between two repertoires was calculated by dividing the number of shared unique clonotypes by the size of the smaller repertoire. Richness of each repertoire was evaluated using RTK rarefaction, the Chao1 estimator, and Recon v2.1 estimates of unobserved clonotypes. For all TCRbeta clonotypes obtained by the gDNA method from a few donors, generation probabilities were computed with OLGA. What TCRdb holds here is the immuneACCESS table cut down to in-frame rearrangements. Part of the clones is not present; checked against another copy, under half of the missing clones reflect an unresolved V gene, and the others are unexplained. V and J calls and clone size are those listed in that table; D and trimming were worked out from the DNA. The sample table shows 750,000 to 1,000,000 clones, and 92% are seen once. The biggest ten clones account for less than 25% of the sample.

Points on this clone: No cognate antigen has been identified for it. No much larger clonotype is one base removed from it; base qualities were not supplied.

This receptor was taken from a man aged 25 to 40 in good health. Sequenced input: naive CD8+ T cells sorted from blood. The sample's cell subset or site label, decoded: CD45RA+CCR7+. This chain is built from TRBV29-1 and TRBJ1-2, with the D segment identity uncertain. The DNA sequence is as follows: TGCAGCGTTGAAGGTCGCGTGCCTCGGCTTGGCTACACCTTC. This encodes CSVEGRVPRLGYTF.